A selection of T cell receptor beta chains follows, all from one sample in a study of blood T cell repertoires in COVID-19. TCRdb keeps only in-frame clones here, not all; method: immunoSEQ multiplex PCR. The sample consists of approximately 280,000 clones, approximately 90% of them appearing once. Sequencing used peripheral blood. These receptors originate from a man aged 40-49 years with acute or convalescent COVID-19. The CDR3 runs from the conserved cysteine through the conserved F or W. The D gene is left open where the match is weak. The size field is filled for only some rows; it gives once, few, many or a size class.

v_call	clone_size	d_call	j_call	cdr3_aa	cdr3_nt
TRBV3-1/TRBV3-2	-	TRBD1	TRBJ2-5	CASSPTGLETQYF	TGTGCCAGCAGCCCGACAGGGCTGGAGACCCAGTACTTC
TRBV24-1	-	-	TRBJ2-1	CATSDSFGGNEQFF	TGTGCCACCAGTGACTCATTCGGAGGGAATGAGCAGTTCTTC
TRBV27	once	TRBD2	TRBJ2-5	CASSLGGEGKTQYF	TGTGCCAGCAGCCTCGGGGGGGAAGGGAAGACCCAGTACTTC
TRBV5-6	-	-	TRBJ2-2	CASSLIRGTGELFF	TGTGCCAGCAGCCTCATACGAGGGACCGGGGAGCTGTTTTTT
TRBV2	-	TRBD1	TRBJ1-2	CASSARDRVNGYTF	TGTGCCAGCAGTGCTCGAGACAGGGTAAACGGCTACACCTTC
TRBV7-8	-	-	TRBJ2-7	CASSISGAQADEQYF	TGTGCCAGCAGCATCTCAGGGGCCCAGGCCGACGAGCAGTACTTC
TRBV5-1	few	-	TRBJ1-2	CASSGSPTGYGYTF	TGCGCCAGCAGCGGTAGTCCAACAGGGTATGGCTACACCTTC
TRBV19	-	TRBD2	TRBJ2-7	CASSIRASGGATVYEQYF	TGTGCCAGTAGTATAAGGGCCAGCGGGGGGGCGACGGTCTACGAGCAGTACTTC
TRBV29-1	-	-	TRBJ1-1	CSGTAMNTEAFF	TGCAGCGGGACAGCTATGAACACTGAAGCTTTCTTT
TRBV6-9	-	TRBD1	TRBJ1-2	CASSFSGGGYGYTF	TGTGCCAGCAGTTTTTCAGGGGGCGGCTATGGCTACACCTTC
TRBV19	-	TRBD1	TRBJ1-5	CATRTGPNQPQHF	TGTGCCACCCGGACAGGGCCCAATCAGCCCCAGCATTTT
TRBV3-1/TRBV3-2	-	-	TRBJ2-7	CASSPQGQGGEQYF	TGTGCCAGCAGCCCCCAGGGGCAGGGCGGCGAGCAGTACTTC
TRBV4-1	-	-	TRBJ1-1	CASSHYKNTEAFF	TGCGCCAGCAGCCATTACAAGAACACTGAAGCTTTCTTT
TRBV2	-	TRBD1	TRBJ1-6	CATYRGFGSPLHF	TGTGCCACCTACAGGGGATTTGGGTCACCCCTCCACTTT
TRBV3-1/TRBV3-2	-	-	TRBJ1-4	CASSGDRGEKLFF	TGTGCCAGCAGCGGGGACCGGGGGGAAAAACTGTTTTTT
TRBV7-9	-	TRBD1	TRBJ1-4	CASSQGGNNEKLFF	TGTGCCAGCAGCCAAGGGGGCAATAATGAAAAACTGTTTTTT
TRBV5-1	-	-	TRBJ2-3	CASSLVQNTDTQYF	TGCGCCAGCAGCTTGGTTCAGAACACAGATACGCAGTATTTT
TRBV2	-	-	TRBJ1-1	CASSQQGNTEAFF	TGTGCCAGCAGTCAACAGGGGAACACTGAAGCTTTCTTT
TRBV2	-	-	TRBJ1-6	CASSASVSGSPLHF	TGTGCCAGCAGTGCCTCCGTTAGCGGATCACCCCTCCACTTT
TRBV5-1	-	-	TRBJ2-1	CASSLEGLSSSYNEQFF	TGCGCCAGCAGCTTGGAGGGACTCAGTAGCTCCTACAATGAGCAGTTCTTC